This T cell receptor (beta chain) was documented in a study of cytomegalovirus exposure and HLA in healthy donors. The overall study: Early released data comprised around 80 million unique TCRs from HLA-typed donors. The study's findings and limits: Excluded: some indistinguishable V segments such as TRBV6-2 and TRBV6-3. Reportedly, TCR beta sequences accurately predicted HLA-A and HLA-B alleles in most subjects. An ancestry cluster, one associated with Asian ancestry, reportedly showed fewer N-insertions than the approximately 670-donor mean in a later analysis.

As for this clone: The antigen remains unidentified.

The germline CDR1 and CDR2 sequences are MDHEN and SYDVKM. This CDR3 spans 16 amino acids. The germline V and J ends were trimmed by 6 bases and 0 bases, with 18 bases remaining between them. Primers: 60 Vbeta forward and 13 Jbeta reverse. TCRdb keeps only in-frame clones here, not all; method: immunoSEQ multiplex PCR. The table has 150,000 or so clones, roughly 80% seen once. The sequencing sample was made of PBMCs. The receptor comes from a middle-aged man in good health and CMV-seropositive. V and J are TRBV28 and TRBJ2-7; D is unresolved. The CDR3: CASSPSPGSSSYEQYF. In nucleotides, the CDR3 is TGTGCCAGCAGCCCCTCGCCAGGATCGAGCTCCTACGAGCAGTACTTC.